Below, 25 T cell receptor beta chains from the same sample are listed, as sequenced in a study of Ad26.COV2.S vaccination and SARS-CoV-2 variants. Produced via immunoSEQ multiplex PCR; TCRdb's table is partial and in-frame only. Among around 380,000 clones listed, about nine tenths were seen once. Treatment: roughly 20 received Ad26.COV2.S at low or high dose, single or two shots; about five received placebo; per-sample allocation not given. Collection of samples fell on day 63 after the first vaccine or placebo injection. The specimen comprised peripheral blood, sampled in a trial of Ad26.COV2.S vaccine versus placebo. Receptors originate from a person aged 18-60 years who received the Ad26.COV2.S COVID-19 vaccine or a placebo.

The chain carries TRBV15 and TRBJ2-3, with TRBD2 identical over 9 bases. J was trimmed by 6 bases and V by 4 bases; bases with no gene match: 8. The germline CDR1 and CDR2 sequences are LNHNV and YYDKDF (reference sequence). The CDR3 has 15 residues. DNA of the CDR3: TGTGCCACCAGCACCGGCTTGGGACTAGCTGATACGCAGTATTTT. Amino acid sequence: CATSTGLGLADTQYF.

The CDR3 nucleotides are TGTGCCAGCAGAGAACAGGGGCGAGAGACCCAGTACTTC. It yields the protein CASREQGRETQYF. This chain joins TRBV2 and TRBJ2-5; 7 bases align to TRBD1. CDR3 length: 13 amino acids. Germline assignment: CDR1 SNHLY and CDR2 FYNNEI. Trimming cost V 6 bases and J 4 bases; bases outside gene matches: 5.

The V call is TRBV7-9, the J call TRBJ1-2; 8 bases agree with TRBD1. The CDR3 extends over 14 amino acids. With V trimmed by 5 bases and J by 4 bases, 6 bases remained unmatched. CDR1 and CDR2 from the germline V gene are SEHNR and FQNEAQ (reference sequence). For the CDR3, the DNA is TGTGCCAGCAGCCAGGGACAGGAGACCTATGGCTACACCTTC. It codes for CASSQGQETYGYTF.

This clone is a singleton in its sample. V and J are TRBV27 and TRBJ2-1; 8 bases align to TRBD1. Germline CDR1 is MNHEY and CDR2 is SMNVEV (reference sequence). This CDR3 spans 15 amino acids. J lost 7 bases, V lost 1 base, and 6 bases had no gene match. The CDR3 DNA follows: TGTGCCAGCAGTTTATTGAGACAGGGGTGGAATGAGCAGTTCTTC. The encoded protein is CASSLLRQGWNEQFF.

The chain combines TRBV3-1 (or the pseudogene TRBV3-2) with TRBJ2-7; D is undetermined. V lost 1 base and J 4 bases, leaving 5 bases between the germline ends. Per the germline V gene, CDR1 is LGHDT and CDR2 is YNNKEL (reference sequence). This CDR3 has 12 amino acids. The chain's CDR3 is CASSQARYEQYF. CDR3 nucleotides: TGTGCCAGCAGCCAAGCACGTTACGAGCAGTACTTC.

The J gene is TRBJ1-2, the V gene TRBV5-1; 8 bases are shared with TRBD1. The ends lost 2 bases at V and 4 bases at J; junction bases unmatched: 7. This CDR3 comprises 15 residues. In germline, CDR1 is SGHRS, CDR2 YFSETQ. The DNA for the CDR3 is TGCGCCAGCAGCTTCGGCCGGGACAGGATCTATGGCTACACCTTC. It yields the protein CASSFGRDRIYGYTF.

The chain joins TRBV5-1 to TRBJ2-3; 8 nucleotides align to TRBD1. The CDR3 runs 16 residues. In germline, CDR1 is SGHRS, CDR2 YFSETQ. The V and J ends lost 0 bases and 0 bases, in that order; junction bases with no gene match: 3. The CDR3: CASSLAGGHSTDTQYF. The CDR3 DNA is TGCGCCAGCAGCTTGGCAGGGGGCCATAGCACAGATACGCAGTATTTT.

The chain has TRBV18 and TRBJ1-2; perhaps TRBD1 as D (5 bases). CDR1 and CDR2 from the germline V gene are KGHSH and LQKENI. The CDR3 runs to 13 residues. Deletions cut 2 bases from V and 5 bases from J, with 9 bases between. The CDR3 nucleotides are TGTGCCAGCTCACCAGGGGCGGATTATGGCTACACCTTC. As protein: CASSPGADYGYTF.

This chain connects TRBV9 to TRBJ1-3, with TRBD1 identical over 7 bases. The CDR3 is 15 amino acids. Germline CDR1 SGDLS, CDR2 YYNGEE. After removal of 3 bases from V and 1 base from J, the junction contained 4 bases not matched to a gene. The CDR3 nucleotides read TGTGCCAGCAGCGATACAGGGGATTCTGGAAACACCATATATTTT. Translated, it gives CASSDTGDSGNTIYF. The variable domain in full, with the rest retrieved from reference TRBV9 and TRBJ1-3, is DSGVTQTPKHLITATGQRVTLRCSPRSGDLSVYWYQQSLDQGLQFLIQYYNGEERAKGNILERFSAQQFPDLHSELNLSSLELGDSALYFCASSDTGDSGNTIYFGEGSWLTVV.

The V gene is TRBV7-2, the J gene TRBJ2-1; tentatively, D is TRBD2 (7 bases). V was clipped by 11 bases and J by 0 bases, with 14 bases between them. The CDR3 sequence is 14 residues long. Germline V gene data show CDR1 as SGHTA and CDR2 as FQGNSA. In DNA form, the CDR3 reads TGTGCCGGGGCGCGGGGGCCCTCCTACAATGAGCAGTTCTTC. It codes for CAGARGPSYNEQFF.

CDR3 amino acids: CASSPDTQGSGNTIYF. Written as DNA, the CDR3 is TGTGCCAGCAGCCCTGACACGCAGGGATCTGGAAACACCATATATTTT. This chain connects TRBV6-2 or TRBV6-3 to TRBJ1-3; D is possibly TRBD1 (5 bases). V lost 6 bases, J lost 1 base, and 16 bases lay in between. CDR1 and CDR2 (germline): MNHEY, SVGEGT. The CDR3 spans 16 residues.

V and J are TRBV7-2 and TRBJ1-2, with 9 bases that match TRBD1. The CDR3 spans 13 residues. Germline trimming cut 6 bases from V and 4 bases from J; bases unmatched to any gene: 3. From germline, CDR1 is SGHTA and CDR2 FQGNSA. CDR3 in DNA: TGTGCCAGCAGATTGGACAGGGGCTATGGCTACACCTTC. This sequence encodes CASRLDRGYGYTF.

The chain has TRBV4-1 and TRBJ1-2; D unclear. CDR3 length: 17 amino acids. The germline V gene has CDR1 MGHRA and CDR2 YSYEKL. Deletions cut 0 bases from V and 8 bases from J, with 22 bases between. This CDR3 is CASSQDPVGVLDSGYTF. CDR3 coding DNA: TGCGCCAGCAGCCAAGACCCCGTTGGGGTCCTAGATTCCGGCTACACCTTC.

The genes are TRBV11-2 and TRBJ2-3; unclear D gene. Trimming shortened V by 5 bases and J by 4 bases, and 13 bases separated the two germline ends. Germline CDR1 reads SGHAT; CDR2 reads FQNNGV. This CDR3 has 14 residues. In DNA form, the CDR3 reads TGTGCCAGCAGCCACGACCGAATCGCAGATACGCAGTATTTT. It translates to CASSHDRIADTQYF.

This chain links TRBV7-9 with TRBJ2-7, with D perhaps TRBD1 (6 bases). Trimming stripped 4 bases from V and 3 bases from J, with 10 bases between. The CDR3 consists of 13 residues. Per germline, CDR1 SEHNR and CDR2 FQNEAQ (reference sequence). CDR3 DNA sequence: TGTGCCAGCAGCTCAGGGGACGTCTACGAGCAGTACTTC. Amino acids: CASSSGDVYEQYF.

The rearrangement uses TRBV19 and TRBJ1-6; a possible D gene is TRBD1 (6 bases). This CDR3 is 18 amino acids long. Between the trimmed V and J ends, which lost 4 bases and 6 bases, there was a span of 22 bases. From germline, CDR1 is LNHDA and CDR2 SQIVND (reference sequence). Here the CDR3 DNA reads TGTGCCAGTAGTACCTTCGTGACCAGGGGACCCTCTAATTCACCCCTCCACTTT. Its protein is CASSTFVTRGPSNSPLHF.

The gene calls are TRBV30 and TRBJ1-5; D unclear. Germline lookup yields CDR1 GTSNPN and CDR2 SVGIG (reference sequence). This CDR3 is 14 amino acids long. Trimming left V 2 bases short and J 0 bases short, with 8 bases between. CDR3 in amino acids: CAWSRAYSNQPQHF. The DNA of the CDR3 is TGTGCCTGGAGTCGAGCGTATAGCAATCAGCCCCAGCATTTT.

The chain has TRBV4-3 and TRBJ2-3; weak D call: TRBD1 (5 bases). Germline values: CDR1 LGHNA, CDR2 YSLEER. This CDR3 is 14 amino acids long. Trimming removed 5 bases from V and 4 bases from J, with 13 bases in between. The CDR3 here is CASSSRDGADTQYF. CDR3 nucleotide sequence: TGCGCCAGCAGCTCCAGGGATGGGGCAGATACGCAGTATTTT.

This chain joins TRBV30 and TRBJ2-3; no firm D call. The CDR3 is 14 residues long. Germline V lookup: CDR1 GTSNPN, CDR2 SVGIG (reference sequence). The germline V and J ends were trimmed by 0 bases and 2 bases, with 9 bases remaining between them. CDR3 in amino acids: CAWSVARYTDTQYF. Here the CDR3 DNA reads TGTGCCTGGAGTGTCGCCAGATACACAGATACGCAGTATTTT.

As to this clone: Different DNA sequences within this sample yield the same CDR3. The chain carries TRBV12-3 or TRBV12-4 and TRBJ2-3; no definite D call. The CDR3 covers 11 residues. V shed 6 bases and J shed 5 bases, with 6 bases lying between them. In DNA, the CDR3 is TGTGCCAGCAGCCTGTTAGATACGCAGTATTTT. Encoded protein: CASSLLDTQYF.

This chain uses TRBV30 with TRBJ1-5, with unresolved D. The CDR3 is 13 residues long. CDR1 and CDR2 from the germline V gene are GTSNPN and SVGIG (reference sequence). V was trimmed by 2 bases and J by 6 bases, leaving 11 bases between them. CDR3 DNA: TGTGCCTGGAGTCCCCGGGCGAGTCAGCCCCAGCATTTT. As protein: CAWSPRASQPQHF.

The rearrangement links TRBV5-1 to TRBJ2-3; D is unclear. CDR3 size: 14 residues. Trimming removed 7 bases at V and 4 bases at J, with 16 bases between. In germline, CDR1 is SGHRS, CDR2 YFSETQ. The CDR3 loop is CASCSGPTADTQYF. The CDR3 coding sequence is TGCGCCAGCTGCTCGGGTCCCACCGCAGATACGCAGTATTTT.

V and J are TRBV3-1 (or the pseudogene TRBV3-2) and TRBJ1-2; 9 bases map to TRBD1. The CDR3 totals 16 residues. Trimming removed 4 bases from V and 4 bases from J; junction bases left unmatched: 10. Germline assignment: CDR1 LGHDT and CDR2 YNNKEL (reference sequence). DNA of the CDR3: TGTGCCAGCAGCCTGGGGACAGGGCGGTCCGGCTATGGCTACACCTTC. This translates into CASSLGTGRSGYGYTF.

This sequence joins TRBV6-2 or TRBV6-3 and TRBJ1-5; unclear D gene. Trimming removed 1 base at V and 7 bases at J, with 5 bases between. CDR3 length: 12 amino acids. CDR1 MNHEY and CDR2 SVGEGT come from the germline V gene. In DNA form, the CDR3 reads TGTGCCAGCAGTTACTTCTTACAGCCCCAGCATTTT. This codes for CASSYFLQPQHF.

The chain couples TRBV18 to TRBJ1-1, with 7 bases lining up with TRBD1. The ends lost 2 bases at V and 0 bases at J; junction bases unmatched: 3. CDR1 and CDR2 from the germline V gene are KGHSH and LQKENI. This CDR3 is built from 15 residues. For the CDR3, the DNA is TGTGCCAGCTCACCAAGGGACAGCTTGAACACTGAAGCTTTCTTT. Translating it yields CASSPRDSLNTEAFF.